This T cell receptor beta chain was profiled in a study of T cells in Graves' hyperthyroidism and ophthalmopathy. Overall study: Pretreatment peripheral blood was obtained at initial diagnosis. Regarding the study as a whole: Ophthalmopathy was told apart from stable hyperthyroidism by a 13 V-J model. Blood shared most expanded thyroid clonotypes above 0.001.

From RNA transcripts, TCR beta CDR3 regions were amplified. The study used the HTBI primer set for a first-round RT-PCR of the TCR CDR3. TCRdb reanalysed the multiplex PCR reads using MiXCR and keeps one entry per CDR3 protein. Here the sample spans about half a million distinct CDR3 sequences, roughly 23% being singletons. This clonotype was counted between two and nine times. Its antigen is not identified. Per germline, CDR1 MNHNY and CDR2 SVGAGI (reference sequence). The CDR3 spans 16 residues. The V gene lost 2 bases and the J gene lost 7 bases, with 18 bases spanning the gap. The material sequenced was blood. The chain recombines TRBV6-6 with TRBJ2-1; possibly TRBD1 for D (7 bases). The clonotype originates from a woman aged 70 to 79 with Graves' ophthalmopathy. CDR3 in amino acids: CASSYLHRGGGNEQFF. Here the CDR3 DNA reads TGTGCCAGCAGTTACCTCCACAGGGGAGGTGGAAATGAGCAGTTCTTC.